The clone carrying this TCR beta chain was seen ten or more times. Its antigen is not known. This entry is derived from a study of T cells after yellow fever vaccination. Study details: Libraries from low-cell-number fractions were prepared with the SMART-Seq v4 Ultra Low Input RNA kit.

TCRdb independently ran MiXCR on the 5' RACE reads; one entry per CDR3 protein. The sample lists a few hundred thousand distinct CDR3 sequences, over 3.5% occurring once. Study results and caveats: Some clonotypes, a small share, were shared between CD4 and CD8 compartments. Once the booster was given, most primary-vaccination clones reappeared, at approximately 97% for CD4 and over 70% for CD8.

V shed 3 bases and J 1 base; nucleotides not matched to a gene: 2. CDR1 and CDR2 (germline): SGHTA, FQGNSA. The CDR3 is made up of 14 amino acids. The specimen was PBMCs, collected 5 days after the yellow fever booster vaccination. The TCR sequence derives from a man aged 18 to 35 who received the YFV17D yellow fever vaccine. The chain has TRBV7-2 and TRBJ1-1; 7 bases align to TRBD1. This CDR3 reads CASSFRDRNTEAFF. The CDR3 DNA reads TGTGCCAGCAGCTTCCGGGACAGGAACACTGAAGCTTTCTTT.